The T cell receptor (beta chain) described here comes from a study of T-cell memory formation after mild COVID-19 (dated by TCRdb to about 2021). Regarding the study in general: TCR sequence clusters from the two donors were found to be largely donor specific. Two young, previously healthy adult volunteers made up the cohort, one male and one female. In a couple of donors, T-cell clones that expanded and contracted after mild COVID-19 were tracked by sequencing TCRalpha and TCRbeta repertoires over time. Summary of the overall study and its limitations: SARS-CoV-2 specificity was not confirmed for the second-wave clones peaking on day 37. Contracting CD4+ clones were found mainly in CM and EM memory subsets, while CD8+ clones were enriched in EMRA. The study included only a couple of mild cases, and larger cohorts that include severe cases with pre-infection samples were judged to be necessary. Balanced CD4/CD8 phenotypes were observed for clones contracting from day 15 to 85, whereas a bias towards CD4+ was observed for a second wave of clones expanding from day 15 to 37. Some responding clones were found in pre-infection memory, which suggests that pre-existing cross-reactive memory T cells took part in the SARS-CoV-2 response.

Based on the germline V gene, the CDR1 and CDR2 sequences are SGHRS and YFSETQ. From cysteine to phenylalanine, the CDR3 is 13 amino acids long. CDR3 DNA only is kept here, 39 bases in frame from base 1. The germline ends are 14 bases apart after V is trimmed by 0 bases and J by 11 bases. PBMCs were isolated by Ficoll-Paque density gradient centrifugation. The sequencer listed for this sample is Illumina NovaSeq 6000. TCRalpha and TCRbeta cDNA libraries were constructed by 5'RACE with constant-segment primers, with sample barcodes and unique molecular identifiers being introduced. RNA was extracted from every sample with Trizol reagent. Library amplification was performed in two PCR steps, and a second sample barcode and Illumina TruSeq adapters were introduced in the second step. The libraries were sequenced on an Illumina NovaSeq using 2 x 150 bp paired-end reads. Per the source publication's procedure: With migec v1.2.7, reads were demultiplexed and then collapsed into UMI-guided consensus sequences. Using mixcr v2.1.11, the UMI consensuses were aligned to TRA and TRB V and J templates and assembled into clonotypes. A clonotype was counted as expanded or contracted only if both edgeR and NoisET called the change significant, with noise models trained on biological replicates. edgeR calls used a false discovery rate-adjusted p below 0.01 and a log2 fold-change threshold of 1. As an exploratory analysis of dynamics, max-normalized trajectories of the 1000 most abundant clonotypes were examined by PCA with hierarchical clustering. Separately sequenced CD4+ and CD8+ repertoires were used to assign the CD4 or CD8 phenotype of responding clones. TCRdb reprocessed the public reads (quality trimming at Q25 with fastp, clone calling with MiXCR) and kept in-frame beta chains. Entries that share a CDR3 protein sequence are merged under the most common genes and DNA. Here the V and J calls rest on TCRdb's processing, not on the authors' analysis. Here the sample has 150,000 to 200,000 distinct CDR3 sequences; around 21% occur a single time. The ten biggest clones cover around 23% of the sample.

Details on this clonotype: Its target antigen remains unknown. No base quality values were provided; no much bigger clone lies one nucleotide off.

The V gene is TRBV5-1 and the J gene is TRBJ1-1, with an unclear D gene assignment. The sequence was collected from an adult woman who had mild COVID-19 (a few samples of this study predate the infection). The sample titles of this study are shuffled in the database, so cell type and time point are left out; the donor was told from shared clones. Source material: PBMCs or a T cell subset sorted from them (not recorded which). Read as DNA, the sequence is TGCGCCAGCAGCTTGGAAGTGTATTCCGAGGCTTTCTTT. The resulting protein is CASSLEVYSEAFF.